Below, 14 T cell receptor beta chains from the same sample are listed, as sequenced in a study of T cell responses to AZD1222 COVID-19 vaccine. Assay: immunoSEQ multiplex PCR; the TCRdb copy retains only in-frame clones and omits some. The table shows under 60,000 clones, with around 80% occurring only once. This sample comprised peripheral blood, obtained on day 0 of AZD1222 vaccination. Every receptor here comes from an adult in good health.

This chain's CDR3 is CASSQRTGRHTDTQYF. In DNA form, the CDR3 reads TGTGCCAGCAGCCAGCGTACAGGACGCCACACAGATACGCAGTATTTT. The genes are TRBV14 and TRBJ2-3, with D tentatively TRBD1 (5 bases). CDR3 length equals 16 residues. Germline V lookup: CDR1 SGHDN, CDR2 FVKESK. V lost 3 bases and J lost 2, with 15 bases in between.

This sequence joins TRBV5-8 and TRBJ1-1; 8 positions match TRBD1. This CDR3 spans 19 amino acids. After removal of 4 bases from V and 0 bases from J, the junction contained 17 bases not matched to a gene. Germline CDR1 is SGHTS and CDR2 is YDEGEE. The CDR3 nucleotides read TGTGCCAGCAGCACCGGACAGGGCCTAGGCATCCCGCTGAACACTGAAGCTTTCTTT. Its protein is CASSTGQGLGIPLNTEAFF.

With respect to this clone: The limits of the CDR3 on the DNA are not certain, so only TCRdb's listed CDR3 is given. This sequence joins TRBV2 and TRBJ1-5. Germline CDR1 is SNHLY and CDR2 is FYNNEI. Including both end residues, the CDR3 is 13 amino acids long. The CDR3 protein is CASTVAANQPQHF.

The chain carries TRBV28 and TRBJ2-7; unclear D gene. The CDR3 is made up of 12 amino acids. V lost 3 bases to trimming and J lost 2 bases, with 5 bases between them. Germline CDR1 reads MDHEN; CDR2 reads SYDVKM. In nucleotides, the CDR3 is TGTGCCAGCAGTTTTACAGCCTACGAGCAGTACTTC. Its translation: CASSFTAYEQYF.

The chain uses TRBV6-5 and TRBJ2-1; 9 bases agree with TRBD2. Germline V CDR1 and CDR2: MNHEY, SVGAGI. This CDR3 contains 15 residues. Trimming at V came to 8 bases and at J to 7 bases, leaving 12 bases not matched to a gene. Written as DNA, the CDR3 is TGTGCCAGCGGGCTTTCTAGCGGGACAAGTAATGAGCAGTTCTTC. It encodes CASGLSSGTSNEQFF.

The gene calls are TRBV24-1 and TRBJ2-7; a weak D match, TRBD1 (6 bases). The ends were cut back, 4 bases at V and 5 bases at J, with 14 bases in the middle. The CDR3 has 14 amino acids. Germline CDR1 is KGHDR and CDR2 is SFDVKD. CDR3 amino acids: CATSDPSGAHEQYF. The DNA of the CDR3 is TGTGCCACCAGTGACCCCTCAGGGGCCCACGAGCAGTACTTC.

In this sample, this clone turned up once. The CDR3 reads CASSQAAGGPYEQFF. In nucleotides, the CDR3 is TGTGCCAGCAGCCAAGCCGCGGGGGGGCCTTATGAGCAGTTCTTC. J is TRBJ2-1 and V is TRBV3-1 (or the pseudogene TRBV3-2); 9 bases line up with TRBD2. Germline-derived CDR1 and CDR2 are LGHDT and YNNKEL (reference sequence). Unmatched junction bases numbered 6, after V lost 1 base and J lost 8 bases. The CDR3 is 15 residues long.

The chain combines TRBV5-6 with TRBJ2-1; possibly TRBD1 for D (5 bases). The CDR3 spans 15 residues. Germline CDR1 reads SGHDT; CDR2 reads YYEEEE. V gave up 4 bases and J gave up 0 bases, with 11 bases separating them. CDR3 region: CASSGGASSYNEQFF. The CDR3 DNA is TGTGCCAGCAGCGGTGGGGCTAGCTCCTACAATGAGCAGTTCTTC.

The genes are TRBV27 and TRBJ1-6; D is uncertain. The CDR3 extends over 15 amino acids. V shed 5 bases and J shed 7 bases, with 15 bases lying between them. The germline CDR1 and CDR2 sequences are MNHEY and SMNVEV (reference sequence). Here the CDR3 DNA reads TGTGCCAGCAGTCCCGACCCAGAACCCAATTCACCCCTCCACTTT. Residues: CASSPDPEPNSPLHF.

The genes are TRBV3-1 (or the pseudogene TRBV3-2) and TRBJ2-3; 7 bases fit TRBD2. Looked up from germline, CDR1 is LGHDT and CDR2 is YNNKEL (reference sequence). This CDR3 spans 17 amino acids. Unmatched junction bases numbered 8, after V lost 2 bases and J lost 0 bases. The CDR3 DNA reads as TGTGCCAGCAGCCAACTTACCGGGACTACTAGCACAGATACGCAGTATTTT. Encoded protein: CASSQLTGTTSTDTQYF.

The genes are TRBV2 and TRBJ1-5; D gene unclear. Germline V lookup: CDR1 SNHLY, CDR2 FYNNEI. The length of the CDR3 is 14 residues. V was clipped by 3 bases and J by 1 base, with 7 bases between them. CDR3 coding DNA: TGTGCCAGCAGTGAGGGCAGGAGCAATCAGCCCCAGCATTTT. It specifies CASSEGRSNQPQHF.

This chain joins TRBV6-6 and TRBJ1-5; the match to TRBD1 covers 7 bases. J was trimmed by 11 bases and V by 6 bases; bases with no gene match: 16. Germline CDR1 and CDR2: MNHNY and SVGAGI (reference sequence). The CDR3 totals 15 residues. CDR3 sequence: CASSADRKMVGAQHF. CDR3 bases: TGTGCCAGCAGCGCGGACAGGAAGATGGTTGGAGCCCAGCATTTT.

V and J are TRBV6-1 and TRBJ1-1; D ambiguous. The CDR3 extends over 15 amino acids. Germline V gives CDR1 MNHNS, CDR2 SASEGT. Trimming shortened V by 2 bases and J by 4 bases, and 14 bases separated the two germline ends. The CDR3 sequence is CASSEIRVRSTEAFF. The CDR3 DNA reads as TGTGCCAGCAGTGAAATTCGGGTGAGGAGCACTGAAGCTTTCTTT.

For the CDR3, the DNA is TGTGCCAGCAGTTTGGTCCCGTTGTATGAGCAGTTCTTC. It codes for CASSLVPLYEQFF. The V call is TRBV27, the J call TRBJ2-1; D call uncertain. This CDR3 spans 13 amino acids. Between the trimmed V and J ends, which lost 3 bases and 8 bases, there was a span of 11 bases. The germline V gene has CDR1 MNHEY and CDR2 SMNVEV (reference sequence).